This T cell receptor beta chain was sequenced for a study of blood T cells in healthy people across ages. Study-level information: Template switching recovered approximately one barcoded beta molecule for every two T cells.

The study's findings and limits: Both naive CD4+ cell counts and diversity were greater in long-lived donors than in aged donors. Donor CMV status was unknown, possibly confounding expanded clonotype changes. TCR beta diversity correlated strongly with naive T cell percentage.

Through a sample-barcoded 5' primer and a J-beta primer mix, a second PCR was run for roughly 6 to 11 cycles. TCRdb reprocessed the 5' RACE reads with MiXCR, giving one entry per CDR3 protein. Altogether about 780,000 distinct CDR3 sequences are present, around 50% being singletons, with the ten largest covering about a sixth. This CDR3 contains 13 residues. The V and J ends lost 2 bases and 16 bases, in that order; junction bases with no gene match: 8. Germline V gene data show CDR1 as LGHDT and CDR2 as YNNKEL (reference sequence). On this clonotype: Antigen specificity is unknown.

This receptor was taken from a man older than 75 in good health. The sequencing sample was made of blood. The gene calls are TRBV3-1 and TRBJ1-6; 7 nucleotides align to TRBD1. The CDR3 is CASSQIRQGGLHF. The DNA for the CDR3 is TGTGCCAGCAGCCAAATACGACAGGGAGGTCTCCACTTT.